This TCR beta chain was recovered during a study of blood T cell repertoires in COVID-19 (dated by TCRdb to about 2020). For the study in its entirety: Collaborator samples came from the United States, Italy and Spain and covered acute and convalescent phases of COVID-19. The material from the prospective study consisted of cDNA or gDNA derived from T cells, B-cell-depleted T cells, or PBMCs. Deeply sampled blood TCRbeta repertoires from subjects exposed to, actively infected with, or recovered from COVID-19 were included in the dataset. The repertoires were released in a freely available public database meant as a resource for research on the immune response to SARS-CoV-2. The samples were drawn from the first 160 participants of the ongoing ImmuneRACE study and from about 1,200 subjects provided by 6 global collaborators. Sample metadata almost always included a de-identified subject ID, COVID-19 status, age in years and sex. Where HLA class I and class II types were available, the types were taken from metadata supplied by the sample provider, not from assay-based typing.

TCRbeta CDR3 regions were amplified from genomic DNA by means of the immunoSEQ Assay, a bias-controlled multiplex PCR. The authors' analysis ran thus. Nucleated cell counts per sample were estimated from amplification of reference gene primers within the assay. To quantify the absolute abundance of each unique TCRbeta CDR3 rearrangement, sequence reads were collapsed and filtered. For each sample, productive Simpson clonality was calculated by taking the square root of Simpson's diversity index across productive rearrangements. TCRdb provides this immuneACCESS table in a form limited to in-frame rearrangements. Some clones are lacking; in checked studies, under half of them reflect an unresolved V gene, and why the rest are absent is not known. For V, J and clone size, that table is used; D and trimming come from the DNA. This sample lists approximately 98,000 clones; over 65% were detected once. The ten largest clones take up around 1.7% of the sample.

On the study overall, not on this receptor specifically: Clinical and demographic metadata were provided uncurated, with the amount varying by source and participant.

Each collaborating institution followed its own protocols to collect whole blood in K2EDTA tubes. Collaborator samples were shipped for TCRbeta analysis as frozen whole blood, isolated PBMCs, or DNA extracted from either sample type. On this clone: Its target antigen remains unknown. No much larger clonotype is one base removed from it; base qualities were not supplied.

This sequence was found in a woman between 40 and 50 years old with acute or convalescent COVID-19. The sample taken for sequencing was peripheral blood.

In nucleotide form, the sequence is TGTGCCAGCAGCCAAGGACAGGCGAACACTGAAGCTTTCTTT. Translated, this is CASSQGQANTEAFF. This chain joins TRBV3-1 (or the pseudogene TRBV3-2) to TRBJ1-1; tentative D gene TRBD1, with 6 bases matching. The germline V gene (reference sequence) provides CDR1 LGHDT and CDR2 YNNKEL. The CDR3 goes from the cysteine to the phenylalanine over 14 residues. Of all the DNA, just the CDR3 is kept, 42 bases in frame from base 1. Trimming costs V 1 base and J 1 base, and their ends lie 7 bases apart.